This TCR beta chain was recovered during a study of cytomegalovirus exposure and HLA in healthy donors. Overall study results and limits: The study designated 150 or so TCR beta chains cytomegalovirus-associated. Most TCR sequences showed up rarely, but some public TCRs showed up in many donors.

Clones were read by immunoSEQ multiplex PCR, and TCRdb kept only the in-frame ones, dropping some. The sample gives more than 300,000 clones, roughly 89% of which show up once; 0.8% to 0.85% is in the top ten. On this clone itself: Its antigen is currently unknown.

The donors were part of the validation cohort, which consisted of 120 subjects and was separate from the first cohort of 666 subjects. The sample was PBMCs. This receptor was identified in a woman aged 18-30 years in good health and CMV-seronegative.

In DNA, the CDR3 is TGTGCCAGCAGCCAGGGGGCGTCTGAAGCTTTCTTT. This sequence encodes CASSQGASEAFF. The chain combines TRBV7-9 with TRBJ1-1, with 8 bases that match TRBD1. The V gene end was trimmed by 5 bases and the J gene end by 6 bases; junction bases not matched to a gene: 2. Germline loops: CDR1 SEHNR, CDR2 FQNEAQ (reference sequence). The CDR3 sequence is 12 residues long.